The clone carrying this TCR beta chain appeared a few times. The antigen is unknown. The data were obtained in a study of human T cells and chemical hapten exposure. Study-level information: Patients, predominantly female, presented with alopecia areata, totalis or universalis.

Overall study results and limits: Expanded TCRs made up significantly more big CDR3 similarity clusters than controls did.

Time point specified: pre-sensitization, week 0. Noted treatment: therapeutic diphenylcyclopropenone sensitization with weekly scalp DPC. One entry per CDR3 protein results from TCRdb running MiXCR on the RACE reads. The sample lists around 120,000 distinct CDR3 sequences; roughly 13% were seen once. Sample: whole blood, taken in connection with sensitization to the hapten diphenylcyclopropenone (DPC). The TCR originated in a woman in her late teens or twenties with alopecia areata. Some clones in this sample may be carry-over from other donors' samples.

The CDR3 nucleotides read TGTGCCAGCAGTGAGGAAGTGAATCAGCCCCAGCATTTT. Its protein product is CASSEEVNQPQHF. The V call is TRBV2, the J call TRBJ1-5; D remains unclear. The CDR3 runs 13 residues. V shed 3 bases and J shed 4 bases, with 7 bases lying between them. Germline V CDR1 and CDR2: SNHLY, FYNNEI.